The 8 T cell receptor beta chains presented below share a single source sample, sequenced in a study of yellow fever vaccine responses in identical twins. MiXCR, run by TCRdb on the RT-PCR reads, gives a single entry per CDR3 protein. The table lists around 6,600 distinct CDR3 sequences, more than 70% of them singletons, with 1.2% in the top ten. This specimen consisted of T cells from blood (PBMCs), unsorted or a sorted subset (not recorded which), obtained before or after yellow fever vaccination (not recorded which). The receptors were sampled from a woman aged 18-35 years who received the yellow fever vaccine.

V gene TRBV18 combines with J gene TRBJ1-1; D gene unclear. Germline assignment: CDR1 KGHSH and CDR2 LQKENI. V was cut by 0 bases and J by 0 bases, with 8 bases left in between. The CDR3 sequence is 15 residues long. The CDR3 loop is CASSPPARLNTEAFF. As DNA, the CDR3 is TGTGCCAGCTCACCACCGGCGCGATTGAACACTGAAGCTTTCTTT.

This chain joins TRBV2 and TRBJ2-1; TRBD1 aligns across 9 bases. Trimming removed 11 bases from V and 7 bases from J; junction bases left unmatched: 9. The germline gives CDR1 SNHLY, CDR2 FYNNEI. The CDR3 sequence is 13 residues long. The CDR3 nucleotides read TGTGCCTCGAATAACAGGGGGCCTAATGAGCAGTTCTTC. Translated, it gives CASNNRGPNEQFF. The full variable domain, completed using reference TRBV2 and TRBJ2-1, is EPEVTQTPSHQVTQMGQEVILRCVPISNHLYFYWYRQILGQKVEFLVSFYNNEISEKSEIFDDQFSVERPDGSNFTLKIRSTKLEDSAMYFCASNNRGPNEQFFGPGTRLTVL.

The J gene is TRBJ2-4, the V gene TRBV2; 7 bases are shared with TRBD1. The CDR3 runs to 14 residues. Germline CDR1 SNHLY, CDR2 FYNNEI. V was pared by 4 bases and J by 7 bases, with 7 bases of the junction left unmatched. The CDR3 DNA is TGTGCCAGCAGTGTCGAACAGGGGCTGAACATTCAGTACTTC. Translating it yields CASSVEQGLNIQYF.

This clonotype appeared a single time. The chain carries TRBV18 and TRBJ2-5; TRBD1 matches at 7 bases. The germline gives CDR1 KGHSH, CDR2 LQKENI. The V segment lost 2 bases and the J segment 3 bases; nucleotides outside the gene matches: 0. The CDR3 loop spans 13 amino acids. The CDR3 bases are TGTGCCAGCTCACCAGGGACAGAAGAGACCCAGTACTTC. Translating gives CASSPGTEETQYF.

The J gene is TRBJ2-7, the V gene TRBV11-2; 7 bases line up with TRBD2. The germline V gene encodes CDR1 SGHAT and CDR2 FQNNGV. The CDR3 spans 12 residues. With 8 bases clipped from V and 4 bases from J, the junction kept 5 bases outside the gene matches. CDR3 in DNA: TGTGCCAGCTCACGGGAGGATTACGAGCAGTACTTC. It translates to CASSREDYEQYF.

The chain combines TRBV29-1 with TRBJ1-5; D uncertain. The CDR3 has 13 residues. The ends were cut back, 4 bases at V and 7 bases at J, with 14 bases in the middle. Germline assignment: CDR1 SQVTM and CDR2 ANQGSEA. In DNA form, the CDR3 reads TGCAGCGTTGGGGTCGGTGTTTGGCAGCCCCAGCATTTT. It is translated as CSVGVGVWQPQHF.

This chain uses TRBV6-1 with TRBJ2-7, with 12 positions matching TRBD1. The CDR3 is 15 amino acids. Germline assignment: CDR1 MNHNS and CDR2 SASEGT. Trimming cost V 6 bases and J 5 bases; bases outside gene matches: 8. The CDR3 protein is CASSLIRDRGHEQYF. CDR3 bases: TGTGCCAGCAGCCTCATCCGGGACAGGGGGCACGAGCAGTACTTC.

The chain joins TRBV29-1 to TRBJ2-7; 8 positions match TRBD2. CDR3 length: 13 residues. Germline assignment: CDR1 SQVTM and CDR2 ANQGSEA. V lost 3 bases and J lost 6; bases outside the gene matches: 7. CDR3 nucleotides: TGCAGCGTTGAGACAGCGGGAGTAGTCGAGCAGTACTTC. Its translation: CSVETAGVVEQYF.